Each of the 2 T cell receptor beta chains below was sequenced from the same sample in a study of shared clonotypes between healthy human individuals (TCRdb year 2020). Receptors were amplified or captured by the immunoSEQ multiplex PCR assay. Sourced from immuneACCESS, this table was stored by TCRdb with only in-frame sequences that have V and J called. A share of the clones is absent; for the studies checked, an unresolved V gene accounts for under half, and the remainder has no known explanation. This sample comprises around 1.9 million clones, 93% of them detected only once. The ten largest make up under 2% of the sample. CD8 naive samples consisted of CD45RO-negative cells that were positively selected for CCR7, yielding a CD45RA+CCR7+ population without TemRA cells. The sample consisted of naive CD8+ T cells from PBMCs. In light of the paper, this sample's cell subset or site label describes: CD45RA+CCR7+. Receptors originate from a man between 18 and 35 years old in good health. Some clones in this sample may be carry-over from other donors' samples.

The chain recombines TRBV6-5 with TRBJ2-7; weak D call: TRBD2 (6 bases). The germline V gene has CDR1 MNHEY and CDR2 SVGAGI. V gave up 6 bases and J gave up 1 base, with 13 bases separating them. CDR3 length equals 14 residues. The CDR3 here is CASSPLGGSYEQYF. The CDR3 DNA reads as TGTGCCAGCAGCCCCCTCGGGGGTTCCTACGAGCAGTACTTC.

The V and J genes are TRBV7-6 and TRBJ2-1; D unresolved. This CDR3 spans 17 amino acids. The germline CDR1 and CDR2 sequences are SGHVS and FNYEAQ. Trimming removed 1 base from V and 5 bases from J, with 18 bases in between. CDR3 region: CASSLGFGNPTHNEQFF. The DNA for the CDR3 is TGTGCCAGCAGCTTAGGCTTTGGGAATCCAACTCACAATGAGCAGTTCTTC.